This T cell receptor (beta chain) was captured in a study of beta chain features in type 1 diabetes. Study-level information: Patients were similar to healthy donors in age and gender (as well as in cell yields).

Trimming took 7 bases from V and 7 from J; bases not matched to a gene: 7. CDR3 size: 14 residues. The germline CDR1 and CDR2 sequences are SNHLY and FYNNEI. Every bit of the isolated RNA underwent reverse transcription, so sequencing read expressed TCRB transcripts. Method: immunoSEQ multiplex PCR; TCRdb's copy keeps in-frame clones and lacks some. The data contain a few hundred thousand clones, 25% to 35% of them singletons. CD45RO/CCR7/CD25/CD127/CD95/CD27 separated CD4+ naive, central memory, regulatory and stem cell-like memory cells by sorting. The sample comprised naive CD4+ T cells from blood. V and J are TRBV2 and TRBJ1-6, with TRBD1 matching 7 bases. The source of this sequence is a man between 18 and 35 years old in good health. The CDR3 coding sequence is TGTGCCAGCACCTGGGACAGAGGGAATTCACCCCTCCACTTT. This encodes CASTWDRGNSPLHF.